Described below is a single T cell receptor (beta chain) sequence and its context. Libraries were prepared by immunoSEQ multiplex PCR; TCRdb keeps only in-frame clonotypes and omits some of them. The sample gives millions of clones, just over 90% of which show up once; around 0.15% is in the top ten. The sample originates from a study of shared clonotypes between healthy human individuals. This CDR3 contains 15 residues. CDR1 LNHDA and CDR2 SQIVND come from the germline V gene (reference sequence). J was trimmed by 3 bases and V by 7 bases; bases with no gene match: 6. This rearrangement joins TRBV19 to TRBJ1-5, with 10 nucleotides matching TRBD1. The sample was naive CD4+ T cells sorted from blood. Subset noted: CD45RA+ positively selected. This TCR was sampled from a man aged 18 to 35 in good health. The CDR3 reads CASTGTGVTNQPQHF. CDR3 in DNA: TGTGCCAGTACCGGGACAGGGGTAACCAATCAGCCCCAGCATTTT.